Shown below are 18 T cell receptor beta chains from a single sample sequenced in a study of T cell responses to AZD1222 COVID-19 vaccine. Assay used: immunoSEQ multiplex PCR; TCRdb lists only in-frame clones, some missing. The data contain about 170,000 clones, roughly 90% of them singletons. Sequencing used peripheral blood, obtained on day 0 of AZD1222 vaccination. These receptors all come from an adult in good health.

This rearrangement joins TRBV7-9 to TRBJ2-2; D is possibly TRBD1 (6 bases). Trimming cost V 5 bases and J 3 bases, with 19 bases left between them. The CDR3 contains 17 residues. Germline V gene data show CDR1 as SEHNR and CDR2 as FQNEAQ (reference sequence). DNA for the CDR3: TGTGCCAGCAGCCCAACAGGGTCCTTCGGGGACACCGGGGAGCTGTTTTTT. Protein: CASSPTGSFGDTGELFF.

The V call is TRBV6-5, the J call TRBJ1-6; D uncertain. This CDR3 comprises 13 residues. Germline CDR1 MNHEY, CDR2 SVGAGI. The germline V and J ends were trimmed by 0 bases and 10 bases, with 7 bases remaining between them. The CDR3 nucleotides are TGTGCCAGCAGTTACTCCCCTCGGTCACCCCTCCACTTT. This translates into CASSYSPRSPLHF.

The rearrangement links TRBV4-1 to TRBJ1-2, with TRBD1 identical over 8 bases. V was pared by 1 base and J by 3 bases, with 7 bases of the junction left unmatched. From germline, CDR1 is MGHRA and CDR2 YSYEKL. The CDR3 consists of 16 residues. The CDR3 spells CASSQGDRQGYYGYTF. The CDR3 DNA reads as TGCGCCAGCAGCCAAGGGGATCGACAGGGGTACTATGGCTACACCTTC.

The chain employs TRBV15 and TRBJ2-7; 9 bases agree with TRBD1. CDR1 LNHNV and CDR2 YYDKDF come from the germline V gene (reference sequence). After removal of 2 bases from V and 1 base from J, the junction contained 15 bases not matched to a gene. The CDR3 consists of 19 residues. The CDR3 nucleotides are TGTGCCACCAGCAGACCTCTGGAGAGGACAGGGGCGGTATCCTACGAGCAGTACTTC. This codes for CATSRPLERTGAVSYEQYF.

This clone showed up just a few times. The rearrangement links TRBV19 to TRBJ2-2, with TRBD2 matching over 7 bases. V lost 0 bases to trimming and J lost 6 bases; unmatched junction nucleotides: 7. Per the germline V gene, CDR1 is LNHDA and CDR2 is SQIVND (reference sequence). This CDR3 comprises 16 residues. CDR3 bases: TGTGCCAGTAGTATAGATTGGGCAGGGAGGGCCGGGGAGCTGTTTTTT. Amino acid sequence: CASSIDWAGRAGELFF.

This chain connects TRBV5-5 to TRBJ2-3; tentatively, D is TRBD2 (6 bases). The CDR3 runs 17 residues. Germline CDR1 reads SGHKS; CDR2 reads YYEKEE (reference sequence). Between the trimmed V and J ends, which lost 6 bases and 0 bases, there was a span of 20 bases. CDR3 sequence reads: CASKGGGRYRSTDTQYF. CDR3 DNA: TGTGCCAGCAAGGGCGGTGGGAGGTATAGGAGCACAGATACGCAGTATTTT.

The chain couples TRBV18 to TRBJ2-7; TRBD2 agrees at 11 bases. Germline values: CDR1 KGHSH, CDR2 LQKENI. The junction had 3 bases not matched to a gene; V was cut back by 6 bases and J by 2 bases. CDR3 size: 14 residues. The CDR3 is CASSQGLAAYEQYF. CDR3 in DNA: TGTGCCAGCTCCCAGGGACTAGCGGCCTACGAGCAGTACTTC.

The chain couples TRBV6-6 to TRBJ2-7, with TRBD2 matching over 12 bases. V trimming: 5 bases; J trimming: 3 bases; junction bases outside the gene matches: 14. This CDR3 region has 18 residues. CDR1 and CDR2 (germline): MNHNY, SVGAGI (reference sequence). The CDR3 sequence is CASSPGLAGNSRNYEQYF. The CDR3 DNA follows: TGTGCCAGCAGTCCAGGACTAGCGGGGAACTCGCGTAACTACGAGCAGTACTTC.

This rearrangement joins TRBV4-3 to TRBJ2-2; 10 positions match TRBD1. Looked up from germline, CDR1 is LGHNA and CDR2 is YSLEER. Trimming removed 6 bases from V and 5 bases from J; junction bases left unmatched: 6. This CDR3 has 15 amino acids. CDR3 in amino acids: CASRRDRGRTGELFF. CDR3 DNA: TGCGCCAGCAGAAGGGACAGGGGTAGGACCGGGGAGCTGTTTTTT.

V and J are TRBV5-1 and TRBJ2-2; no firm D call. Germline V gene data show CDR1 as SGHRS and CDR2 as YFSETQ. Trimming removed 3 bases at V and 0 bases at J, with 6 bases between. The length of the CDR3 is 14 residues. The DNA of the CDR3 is TGCGCCAGCAGCTATTACACGAACACCGGGGAGCTGTTTTTT. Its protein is CASSYYTNTGELFF. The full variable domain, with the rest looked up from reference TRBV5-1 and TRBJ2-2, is KAGVTQTPRYLIKTRGQQVTLSCSPISGHRSVSWYQQTPGQGLQFLFEYFSETQRNKGNFPGRFSGRQFSNSRSEMNVSTLELGDSALYLCASSYYTNTGELFFGEGSRLTVL.

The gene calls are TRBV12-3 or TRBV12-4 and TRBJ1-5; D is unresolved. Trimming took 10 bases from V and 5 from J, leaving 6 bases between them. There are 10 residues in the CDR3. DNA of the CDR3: TGTGCCACCCAGGATCAGCCCCAGCATTTT. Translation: CATQDQPQHF.

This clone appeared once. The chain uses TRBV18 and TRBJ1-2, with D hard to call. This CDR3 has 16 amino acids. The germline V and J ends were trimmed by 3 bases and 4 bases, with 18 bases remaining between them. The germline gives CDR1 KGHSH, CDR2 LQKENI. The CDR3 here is CASSPMQDSRIYGYTF. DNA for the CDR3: TGTGCCAGCTCACCCATGCAGGACTCAAGAATCTATGGCTACACCTTC. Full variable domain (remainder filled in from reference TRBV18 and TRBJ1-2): NAGVMQNPRHLVRRRGQEARLRCSPMKGHSHVYWYRQLPEEGLKFMVYLQKENIIDESGMPKERFSAEFPKEGPSILRIQQVVRGDSAAYFCASSPMQDSRIYGYTFGSGTRLTVV.

The DNA for the CDR3 is TGTGCCAGCAGTTTAAGGCGACAGGGGGTGAACTACGAGCAGTACTTC. Translation gives CASSLRRQGVNYEQYF. The chain recombines TRBV27 with TRBJ2-7; the match to TRBD1 covers 9 bases. This CDR3 comprises 16 residues. V shed 2 bases and J 3 bases; nucleotides not matched to a gene: 8. CDR1 is MNHEY and CDR2 is SMNVEV in the germline V gene (reference sequence).

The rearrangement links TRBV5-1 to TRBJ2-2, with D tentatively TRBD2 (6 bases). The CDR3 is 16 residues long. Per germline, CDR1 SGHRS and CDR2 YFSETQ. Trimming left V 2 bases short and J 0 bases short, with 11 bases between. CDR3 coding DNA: TGCGCCAGCAGCTTATATCCGGGGGCGAACACCGGGGAGCTGTTTTTT. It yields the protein CASSLYPGANTGELFF.

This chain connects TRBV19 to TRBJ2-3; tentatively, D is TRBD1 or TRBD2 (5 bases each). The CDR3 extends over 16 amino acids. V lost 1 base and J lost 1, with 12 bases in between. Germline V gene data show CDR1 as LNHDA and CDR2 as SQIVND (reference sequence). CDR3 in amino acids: CASSIGRGGGTDTQYF. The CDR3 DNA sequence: TGTGCCAGTAGTATAGGCCGGGGCGGAGGCACAGATACGCAGTATTTT.

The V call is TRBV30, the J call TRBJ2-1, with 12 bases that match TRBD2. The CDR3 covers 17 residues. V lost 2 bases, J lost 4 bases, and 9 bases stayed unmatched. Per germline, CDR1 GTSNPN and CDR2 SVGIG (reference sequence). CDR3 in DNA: TGTGCCTGGAGTTCTAGGACTAGCGGGACACTTTACAATGAGCAGTTCTTC. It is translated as CAWSSRTSGTLYNEQFF.

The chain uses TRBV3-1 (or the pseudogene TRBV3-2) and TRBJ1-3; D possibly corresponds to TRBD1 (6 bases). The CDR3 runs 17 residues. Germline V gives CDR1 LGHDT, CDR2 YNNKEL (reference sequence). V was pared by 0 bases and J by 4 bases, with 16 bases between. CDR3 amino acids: CASSQDPPTGYGNTIYF. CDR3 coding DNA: TGTGCCAGCAGCCAAGATCCCCCAACAGGGTACGGAAACACCATATATTTT.

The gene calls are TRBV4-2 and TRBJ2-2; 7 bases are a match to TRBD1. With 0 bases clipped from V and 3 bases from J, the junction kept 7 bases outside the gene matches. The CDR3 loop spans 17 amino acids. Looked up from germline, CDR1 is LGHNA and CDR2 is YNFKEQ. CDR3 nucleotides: TGTGCCAGCAGCCAAGAAGGGGGCAGGGAACACACCGGGGAGCTGTTTTTT. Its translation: CASSQEGGREHTGELFF.